This note documents a single TCR beta chain sequence. The target of this receptor is not known. Base qualities are not at hand, and no much larger clone is one base apart. V and J are truncated by 2 bases and 0 bases respectively, leaving an intervening sequence of 13 bases. Spanning cysteine to phenylalanine, the CDR3 consists of 17 amino acids. Left in the record is the CDR3 DNA by itself, 51 bases read in frame from the first base. As encoded in the germline V gene, CDR1 is LGHNT while CDR2 is FRNRAP. Donors were healthy HIV-negative adults with no recently reported acute infections or vaccinations. Every donor was a Caucasian adult living in Nashville, Tennessee, USA. Magnetic negative selection was used to enrich CD4+ T cells, after which naive cells were positively selected on CD45RA and the negative fraction became the memory subset. Blood was obtained by leukapheresis, after which PBMCs were separated by Ficoll-Histopaque density gradient centrifugation and cryopreserved in liquid nitrogen vapor phase. Analytical flow cytometry was used to check the purity and quantity of every magnetically sorted T cell population. Each sorted fraction had its genomic DNA isolated and then quantified by UV absorbance on a Nanodrop 2000c.

Using the deep immunoSEQ assay, TCR CDR3 regions were amplified from genomic DNA by multiplex PCR. Extracted genomic DNA from each cell subset was distributed evenly across all wells of several immunoSEQ 96-well plates, and each plate was treated as a replicate. For sorted subsets, each replicate PCR was loaded with 200 to 250 ng genomic DNA, equivalent to 25,000 to 35,000 T cell genomes. Purified libraries were measured with a Qubit 3.0 fluorometer, size-checked on a Bioanalyzer 2100, and measured again with the KAPA Library Quantification kit. A separate single-read 150-cycle Illumina NextSeq 550 flow cell was used to sequence each immunoSEQ 96-well plate. The authors processed their data as follows. Because the immunoSEQ output held only junctional sequences and lacked quality scores, the filtering could not match the filtering applied to full-length reads. Sequences were annotated with PyIR, a Python wrapper for IgBLAST v1.9, using IMGT germline references to assign V/J genes and CDR3. Reads were filtered out if the reads had weak V/J assignments (E-value above 1e-6), no CDR3, stop codons, out-of-frame junctions, or ambiguous translated residues. V3J clonotypes were defined as sequences sharing an identical inferred V gene, J gene, and CDR3 amino acid sequence. Percentage overlap between repertoires was computed as shared unique clonotypes divided by the size of the smaller repertoire. Repertoire richness was assessed with RTK rarefaction, the Chao1 estimator, and Recon v2.1 estimates of unobserved clonotypes. For all TCRbeta clonotypes obtained by the gDNA method from a handful of donors, generation probabilities were computed with OLGA. TCRdb obtained this table from immuneACCESS and retained in-frame rearrangements with V and J assigned. These tables miss some clones; where compared with another copy, unresolved V genes account for less than half of the shortfall, and the remainder is unexplained. The V and J calls and the clone size are those of that table, but D and trimming were determined from the DNA. In all, the sample holds under 2.5 million clones, and about nine tenths of those were seen once. The ten largest clones add up to approximately 0.41% of the sample.

These data are taken from a study of shared clonotypes between healthy human individuals (dated by TCRdb to 2020 to 2022). Study-level background: Two women and three men aged 18 to 49 years were included in the cohort. Per donor, three plates each were used for CD4 naive and CD4 memory, two for CD8 naive, and one for CD8 memory. The study deeply sequenced blood TCR repertoires of about five healthy adults to estimate repertoire size and the extent of clonotype sharing between individuals. To increase sequencing depth and limit assay-specific biases, TCR repertoire library preparation and sequencing were carried out by different laboratories using diverse techniques. Each donor's leukapheresis produced roughly between roughly 0.9 and 9 billion PBMCs. Results and caveats for the whole study, not just this receptor: Larger estimated clonotype richness was generally found for naive subsets than for memory subsets. Pairwise subsampling indicated that sequencing depth was expected to affect the degree of clonotype sharing among donors. Roughly 5% of naive CD4, 3.5% of naive CD8, roughly 2.5% of memory CD4, and around 0.42% of memory CD8 clonotypes were shared across several donors. Even with the large sequencing depth, rarefaction of the sorted-subset datasets indicated that sequencing was incomplete. Compared with non-shared clonotypes, the clonotypes found in all four sorted-subset donors had higher generation probabilities. Sampling was limited to blood, and TCR repertoires in tissue likely differ from TCR repertoires in blood. Because the study included only a small number of donors, the genetic and exposure-history diversity represented was limited.

This TCR derives from a man between 18 and 35 years old in good health. Some clones in this sample may be carry-over from other donors' samples. Source material: naive CD4+ T cells from PBMCs. The sample's cell subset or site label, in plain terms: CD45RA+ positively selected. Recombination connected TRBV12-5 to TRBJ2-2; the D gene is possibly TRBD1, with 6 bases matching. The CDR3 protein is CASGLLFGTTNTGELFF. The sequenced DNA is TGTGCTAGTGGTTTGTTGTTCGGGACAACGAACACCGGGGAGCTGTTTTTT.